The clone carrying this TCR beta chain was detected ten times or more. Its target is not known. The sample is drawn from a study of T-cell reconstitution after alpha-beta-depleted transplantation in children. V dropped 3 bases and J dropped 4 bases, with 6 bases sitting between them. The CDR3 covers 12 residues. Germline-derived CDR1 and CDR2 are SEHNR and FQNEAQ (reference sequence). Molecular barcoding with unique molecular identifiers was used for the TCRbeta library. TCRdb independently ran MiXCR on the PCR reads; one entry per CDR3 protein. The repertoire holds about 440,000 distinct CDR3 sequences, with approximately 41% as singletons. Overall study results and limits: When one year had passed after transplant, most T-cell counts and diversity came from newly produced T cells. Expanded clones from the graft, numbering several hundred, reportedly supplied alpha-beta T cells about two months after transplant.

The chain combines TRBV7-9 with TRBJ1-1; D gene unclear. The source material was PBMCs, sampled before TCRalphabeta/CD19-depleted stem cell transplant. The clonotype comes from a girl aged 2 to 10 with aplastic anemia, due to receive a stem cell transplant. The CDR3 sequence: CASSFLGTEAFF. CDR3 nucleotide sequence: TGTGCCAGCAGCTTTTTGGGCACTGAAGCTTTCTTT. Variable domain in full (rest from reference TRBV7-9 and TRBJ1-1): DTGVSQNPRHKITKRGQNVTFRCDPISEHNRLYWYRQTLGQGPEFLTYFQNEAQLEKSRLLSDRFSAERPKGSFSTLEIQRTEQGDSAMYLCASSFLGTEAFFGQGTRLTVV.